This T cell receptor (beta chain) was recorded in a study of vaccination and CD4 T cells after COVID-19. Study as a whole: Overlapping spike pools from SARS-CoV-2 and HCoV-NL63, HCoV-OC43 and HCoV-229E served as culture stimuli.

Sequenced with the Oncomine TCR Beta short-read assay was DNA taken from cultured CD4+ T cells. TCRdb analysed the PCR reads with MiXCR anew, one entry per CDR3 protein. The sample holds about 8,800 distinct CDR3 sequences, about half seen once. Described treatment: approximately nine-day PBMC culture with coronavirus spike peptide pools or control peptides (ViraFEST assay). Regarding this clonotype: Its target is unknown.

Sequenced sample: CD4+ T cells from blood, cultured in vitro. This TCR derives from a human donor who had recovered from COVID-19.

CDR3 in amino acids: CASSYSGVDNSPLHF. The CDR3 nucleotides read TGTGCCAGCAGTTACTCGGGGGTGGATAATTCACCCCTCCACTTT. This chain uses TRBV6-5 with TRBJ1-6; perhaps TRBD1 as D (5 bases). V lost 0 bases to trimming and J lost 5 bases, with 8 bases between them. Germline V gives CDR1 MNHEY, CDR2 SVGAGI. The CDR3 contains 15 residues.